The next 14 T cell receptor beta chains were all read from a single sample in a study of blood T cell repertoires in COVID-19. The table came from immunoSEQ multiplex PCR; TCRdb's copy has only in-frame clones and leaves some out. The data contain fewer than 300,000 clones, 90% to 95% of them singletons. The sequencing input was peripheral blood. The receptors here all came from a woman in her 30s with COVID-19, enrolled during active disease.

The V call is TRBV30, the J call TRBJ1-2, with unresolved D. CDR1 and CDR2 from the germline V gene are GTSNPN and SVGIG (reference sequence). The ends were cut back, 3 bases at V and 0 bases at J, with 8 bases in the middle. This CDR3 comprises 13 residues. The DNA of the CDR3 is TGTGCCTGGAGAGCCGGTTCTAACTATGGCTACACCTTC. Its protein product is CAWRAGSNYGYTF.

The V gene is TRBV5-4, the J gene TRBJ2-7; maybe TRBD1 (5 bases). Germline values: CDR1 SGHNT, CDR2 YYREEE (reference sequence). This CDR3 region has 13 residues. V was pared by 4 bases and J by 0 bases, with 8 bases between. The CDR3 sequence: CASSRQTSYEQYF. The CDR3 region has the DNA TGTGCCAGCAGCCGACAGACCTCCTACGAGCAGTACTTC. The complete variable domain, with remaining parts taken from reference TRBV5-4 and TRBJ2-7, reads ETGVTQSPTHLIKTRGQQVTLRCSSQSGHNTVSWYQQALGQGPQFIFQYYREEENGRGNFPPRFSGLQFPNYSSELNVNALELDDSALYLCASSRQTSYEQYFGPGTRLTVT.

This chain joins TRBV5-6 and TRBJ2-3; 12 bases are a match to TRBD2. Germline CDR1 reads SGHDT; CDR2 reads YYEEEE. With 1 base clipped from V and 0 bases from J, the junction kept 6 bases outside the gene matches. The CDR3 loop spans 18 amino acids. CDR3 amino acids: CASSLTSGGTVSTDTQYF. CDR3 coding DNA: TGTGCCAGCAGCTTGACTAGCGGGGGGACCGTTAGCACAGATACGCAGTATTTT.

V is TRBV7-9 and J is TRBJ2-7; D might be TRBD1 (5 bases). From germline, CDR1 is SEHNR and CDR2 FQNEAQ (reference sequence). There are 14 residues in the CDR3. V lost 1 base and J lost 2, with 9 bases in between. CDR3 amino acids: CASSLVGAAYEQYF. The CDR3 DNA sequence: TGTGCCAGCAGCTTAGTAGGGGCTGCCTACGAGCAGTACTTC.

The V and J genes are TRBV2 and TRBJ1-6; D may be TRBD1 (6 bases). Trimming took off 3 bases at V and 5 bases at J, with 11 bases between the two ends. This CDR3 spans 15 amino acids. Germline CDR1 is SNHLY and CDR2 is FYNNEI. The CDR3: CASSDRGADNSPLHF. The DNA of the CDR3 is TGTGCCAGCAGTGACAGGGGAGCGGATAATTCACCCCTCCACTTT.

This chain joins TRBV6-1 and TRBJ1-1, with unresolved D. CDR3 size: 17 residues. The V end was cut by 2 bases, the J end by 1 base, with 17 bases between. Germline V lookup: CDR1 MNHNS, CDR2 SASEGT. The CDR3 DNA reads as TGTGCCAGCAGTGAAAATGGGTGGGTAGGGAGGAACACTGAAGCTTTCTTT. Protein: CASSENGWVGRNTEAFF.

This clone is a singleton in its sample. V usage is TRBV2 and J usage is TRBJ1-1; D unclear. With 2 bases removed from V and 1 base from J, the gap between germline ends came to 5 bases. CDR1 and CDR2 from the germline V gene are SNHLY and FYNNEI. CDR3 length: 13 amino acids. CDR3 residues: CASSERENTEAFF. DNA for the CDR3: TGTGCCAGCAGTGAACGGGAGAACACTGAAGCTTTCTTT. The full variable domain, rest sourced from reference TRBV2 and TRBJ1-1, is EPEVTQTPSHQVTQMGQEVILRCVPISNHLYFYWYRQILGQKVEFLVSFYNNEISEKSEIFDDQFSVERPDGSNFTLKIRSTKLEDSAMYFCASSERENTEAFFGQGTRLTVV.

The gene calls are TRBV29-1 and TRBJ2-1; D is undetermined. Trimming removed 6 bases at V and 8 bases at J, with 11 bases between. The length of the CDR3 is 11 residues. Germline V gene sequence: CDR1 SQVTM, CDR2 ANQGSEA. DNA for the CDR3: TGCAGCGTCCAGAATACCCATGAGCAGTTCTTC. Translated, it gives CSVQNTHEQFF.

The chain employs TRBV12-3 or TRBV12-4 and TRBJ2-7; D is uncertain. The CDR3 has 13 residues. V lost 7 bases, J lost 2 bases, and 12 bases lay in between. The CDR3 nucleotides are TGTGCCAGCACTGCTTGGGCACCCTACGAGCAGTACTTC. It translates to CASTAWAPYEQYF.

The gene calls are TRBV6-1 and TRBJ2-7, with D possibly TRBD1 on 6 matching bases. This CDR3 comprises 14 residues. CDR1 MNHNS and CDR2 SASEGT come from the germline V gene. Deletions cut 3 bases from V and 3 bases from J, with 12 bases between. The CDR3 loop reads CASSDRGHSYEQYF. DNA for the CDR3: TGTGCCAGCAGTGATAGGGGACACAGCTACGAGCAGTACTTC.

The chain couples TRBV6-5 to TRBJ1-2; 10 positions match TRBD1. The ends lost 6 bases at V and 8 bases at J; junction bases unmatched: 6. The CDR3 is 13 amino acids. Germline CDR1 and CDR2: MNHEY and SVGAGI. This CDR3 reads CASSGDRGGGYTF. The CDR3 bases are TGTGCCAGCAGCGGGGACAGGGGAGGGGGCTACACCTTC.

The genes are TRBV30 and TRBJ1-2, with D possibly TRBD1 on 5 matching bases. Between the trimmed V and J ends, which lost 0 bases and 4 bases, there was a span of 15 bases. Germline loops: CDR1 GTSNPN, CDR2 SVGIG (reference sequence). The length of the CDR3 is 15 residues. CDR3 coding DNA: TGTGCCTGGAGTGTAGGGGCAGGTGAACTCTATGGCTACACCTTC. Protein sequence: CAWSVGAGELYGYTF.

This chain links TRBV29-1 with TRBJ1-2; D possibly corresponds to TRBD1 (6 bases). The CDR3 is made up of 13 amino acids. Germline lookup yields CDR1 SQVTM and CDR2 ANQGSEA. V was pared by 0 bases and J by 8 bases, with 13 bases between. The CDR3: CSVEEVQGQGYTF. CDR3 coding DNA: TGCAGCGTTGAAGAGGTCCAGGGGCAGGGCTACACCTTC.

The V call is TRBV27, the J call TRBJ2-5; tentative D call: TRBD2 (6 bases). This CDR3 is built from 15 residues. V shed 5 bases and J shed 5 bases, with 18 bases lying between them. Germline V gene lookup returns CDR1 MNHEY and CDR2 SMNVEV (reference sequence). CDR3 amino acids: CASSAAGTHVETQYF. CDR3 coding DNA: TGTGCCAGCAGTGCCGCCGGGACTCATGTGGAGACCCAGTACTTC.